Sequencing of this TCR beta chain was carried out in a study of PD-L1 blockade in urothelial cancer. On the study more broadly: Each blood sample yielded a median of 141,255 T cells.

The V gene's germline CDR1 is SGHRS and CDR2 YFSETQ. The CDR3 spans 13 residues. J gave up 10 bases and V 4 bases, and 5 bases lay outside the gene matches. For this clone: Its antigen is still unknown.

TCRdb's copy holds only in-frame clones and misses some; the assay was immunoSEQ multiplex PCR. The profile shows about 95,000 clones, around 87% of them singletons. Points from the study as a whole: Having blood TCR clonality under the median before treatment predicted better survival.

Documented time point: pretreatment peripheral blood. The V and J genes are TRBV5-1 and TRBJ2-1, with 10 nucleotides matching TRBD2. The sequences come from PBMCs, collected around atezolizumab (anti-PD-L1) treatment. The source of this sequence is a man between 60 and 75 years old with urothelial cancer. The CDR3 nucleotides read TGCGCCAGCAGCCCCTCTAGCGGGAGCGAGCAGTTCTTC. Translating it yields CASSPSSGSEQFF.